This passage covers 28 T cell receptor beta chains from one sample sequenced in a study of T cells after yellow fever vaccination (dated by TCRdb to between 2018 and 2021). The treatment or condition label on this specimen signifies: live attenuated yellow fever vaccine strain. Library preparation employed 5' RACE. Data came from an Illumina HiSeq 2500. In-frame beta chains were kept once TCRdb had trimmed the public reads at Q25 with fastp and called clones with MiXCR. Rows with a matching CDR3 protein are joined into one entry that keeps the most common DNA and genes. The sample profile shows 12,000 or so distinct CDR3 sequences; 4.9% of them were found once. The ten largest clonotypes hold around 50% of the sample. Here the sequenced sample was PBMCs, either bulk or a sorted T-cell subset (CD4+, CD8+, memory, or dextramer-sorted; not recorded which), taken 45 days after the yellow fever booster vaccination. The receptors were sampled from a man younger than 45 who received the YFV17D yellow fever vaccine.

This clonotype has a count of ten or more. The chain recombines TRBV7-2 with TRBJ2-7; 9 bases match TRBD2. Germline values: CDR1 SGHTA, CDR2 FQGNSA. V dropped 3 bases and J dropped 5; count of bases not matched to a gene: 5. The CDR3 covers 14 residues. CDR3 DNA: TGTGCCAGCAGCTTTAGCGGGAGTCCGCACGAGCAGTACTTC. Translated: CASSFSGSPHEQYF.

This clonotype has at least ten counts. The chain employs TRBV12-3 or TRBV12-4 and TRBJ2-1; no firm D call. The CDR3 runs 15 residues. V gave up 5 bases and J gave up 0 bases, with 11 bases separating them. CDR3 DNA: TGTGCCAGCAGTAGAGACAAGAGCTCCTACAATGAGCAGTTCTTC. This codes for CASSRDKSSYNEQFF.

This clonotype came up a few times. This may be a read error, as it is one base from a much larger clone. The V call is TRBV24-1, the J call TRBJ2-1; 14 positions agree with TRBD2. The CDR3 contains 20 residues. Germline V gene sequence: CDR1 KGHDR, CDR2 SFDVKD. V lost 4 bases and J lost 3; bases outside the gene matches: 13. The CDR3 DNA is TGTGCCACCAGTGACCCATCGCAGGGGACTAGCGGGAGTGTCTACAATGAGCAGTTCTTC. Translated, it gives CATSDPSQGTSGSVYNEQFF.

This clonotype occurred a few times. Possible read error: a much larger clone is one base away. The chain is built from TRBV3-1 and TRBJ2-7; D might be TRBD1 (5 bases). CDR1 LGHDT and CDR2 YNNKEL come from the germline V gene (reference sequence). The CDR3 totals 16 residues. The CDR3 loop reads CACSQAATASLNEQYF. CDR3 sequence (DNA): TGTGCCTGCAGCCAAGCAGCGACAGCGAGCCTAAACGAGCAGTACTTC.

This clonotype came up many times. The J gene is TRBJ2-2, the V gene TRBV6-1; TRBD2 aligns across 10 bases. The ends lost 5 bases at V and 6 bases at J; junction bases unmatched: 9. CDR1 is MNHNS and CDR2 is SASEGT in the germline V gene. This CDR3 contains 16 residues. This CDR3 reads CASSRSGRASPGELFF. The CDR3 DNA is TGTGCCAGCAGTCGAAGCGGGAGGGCCTCCCCCGGGGAGCTGTTTTTT.

In this sample, this clonotype turned up many times. J is TRBJ2-1 and V is TRBV6-5; D may be TRBD1 or TRBD2 (5 bases each). Germline V gene sequence: CDR1 MNHEY, CDR2 SVGAGI. Trimming removed 3 bases from V and 7 bases from J, with 16 bases in between. This CDR3 contains 15 residues. CDR3 sequence (DNA): TGTGCCAGCAGTTATTTAGGGACGCATACAAATGAGCAGTTCTTC. It translates to CASSYLGTHTNEQFF.

V is TRBV7-2 and J is TRBJ2-2, with 9 positions matching TRBD2. From germline, CDR1 is SGHTA and CDR2 FQGNSA. The trim removed 4 bases at V and 6 bases at J, leaving 6 bases unmatched. The CDR3 extends over 15 amino acids. In DNA form, the CDR3 reads TGTGCCAGCAGCTCAATAGCGGGAGTGTCCGGGGAGCTGTTTTTT. Encoded protein: CASSSIAGVSGELFF.

This clonotype was seen at least ten times. CDR3 sequence reads: CASSEEETQYF. The DNA for the CDR3 is TGTGCCAGCAGTGAAGAGGAGACCCAGTACTTC. The V call is TRBV2, the J call TRBJ2-5; D uncertain. This CDR3 spans 11 amino acids. Trimming left V 1 base short and J 5 bases short, with 2 bases between. Germline assignment: CDR1 SNHLY and CDR2 FYNNEI.

This clonotype was detected many times. This rearrangement joins TRBV15 to TRBJ1-5, with D hard to call. Germline lookup yields CDR1 LNHNV and CDR2 YYDKDF (reference sequence). V was cut by 9 bases and J by 10 bases, with 22 bases left in between. The CDR3 loop spans 14 amino acids. The CDR3 region is CATTESTHEVPQHF. The CDR3 DNA reads as TGTGCCACTACCGAATCTACCCATGAGGTACCCCAGCATTTT. Complete variable domain (other parts from reference TRBV15 and TRBJ1-5): DAMVIQNPRYQVTQFGKPVTLSCSQTLNHNVMYWYQQKSSQAPKLLFHYYDKDFNNEADTPDNFQSRRPNTSFCFLDIRSPGLGDTAMYLCATTESTHEVPQHFGDGTRLSIL.

This clonotype was seen repeatedly, ten times or more. The gene calls are TRBV10-3 and TRBJ2-7; 7 bases match TRBD2. The CDR3 totals 15 residues. V shed 7 bases and J 0 bases; nucleotides not matched to a gene: 9. The germline CDR1 and CDR2 sequences are ENHRY and SYGVKD. The CDR3 region is CAITPNGRTSYEQYF. The CDR3 bases are TGTGCCATCACCCCTAACGGGAGGACCTCCTACGAGCAGTACTTC.

This clonotype was recorded many times. J is TRBJ2-1 and V is TRBV10-3, with 11 bases matching TRBD2. J lost 4 bases, V lost 6 bases, and 5 bases had no gene match. The CDR3 runs 15 residues. Germline values: CDR1 ENHRY, CDR2 SYGVKD. The CDR3 reads CAIRILAGEYNEQFF. The DNA for the CDR3 is TGTGCCATCAGGATACTAGCGGGAGAATACAATGAGCAGTTCTTC.

Many counts were recorded for this clonotype. This chain links TRBV19 with TRBJ1-5, with D perhaps TRBD1 (5 bases). V lost 8 bases, J lost 6 bases, and 11 bases lay in between. In germline, CDR1 is LNHDA, CDR2 SQIVND (reference sequence). CDR3 size: 12 residues. The CDR3: CASGQGGQPQHF. The CDR3 DNA sequence: TGTGCCAGTGGGCAGGGAGGTCAGCCCCAGCATTTT.

This clonotype appeared many times. The chain links TRBV7-9 to TRBJ1-4; D is perhaps TRBD1 (6 bases). CDR3 size: 13 residues. Trimming removed 4 bases at V and 7 bases at J, with 10 bases between. Germline values: CDR1 SEHNR, CDR2 FQNEAQ (reference sequence). CDR3 residues: CASSSGGGEKLFF. The CDR3 nucleotides read TGTGCCAGCAGCTCGGGAGGGGGTGAAAAACTGTTTTTT.

This clonotype occurred many times. V gene TRBV7-3 combines with J gene TRBJ2-2, with 9 nucleotides matching TRBD1. Per the germline V gene, CDR1 is SGHTA and CDR2 is FQGTGA. Unmatched junction bases numbered 2, after V lost 0 bases and J lost 6 bases. CDR3 length equals 15 residues. The CDR3 coding sequence is TGTGCCAGCAGCTTAACTCGGACAGGGGCCGGGGAGCTGTTTTTT. It specifies CASSLTRTGAGELFF.

This clonotype has only a few counts. The chain has TRBV24-1 and TRBJ1-5; 9 nucleotides agree with TRBD1. J was trimmed by 4 bases and V by 6 bases; bases with no gene match: 9. Germline CDR1 KGHDR, CDR2 SFDVKD. This CDR3 spans 16 amino acids. This CDR3 reads CATSLSDGQGNQPQHF. CDR3 bases: TGTGCCACCAGTCTCTCAGACGGACAGGGGAATCAGCCCCAGCATTTT.

This clonotype was found many times. The gene calls are TRBV7-9 and TRBJ2-5; a weak D match, TRBD1 (6 bases). Germline CDR1 and CDR2: SEHNR and FQNEAQ (reference sequence). The ends were cut back, 5 bases at V and 1 base at J, with 20 bases in the middle. The CDR3 contains 17 residues. The CDR3 sequence: CASSPPRDKELQETQYF. The CDR3 nucleotides are TGTGCCAGCAGCCCGCCCCGGGACAAAGAGCTCCAAGAGACCCAGTACTTC.

This clonotype was detected many times. This chain connects TRBV10-3 to TRBJ2-1; 9 bases are shared with TRBD1. V lost 1 base and J lost 2; bases outside the gene matches: 3. The length of the CDR3 is 16 residues. Germline V gene sequence: CDR1 ENHRY, CDR2 SYGVKD. CDR3 nucleotide sequence: TGTGCCATCAGTGAGTGGGGACAGGGCCCCTACAATGAGCAGTTCTTC. This translates into CAISEWGQGPYNEQFF.

This clonotype was seen repeatedly, ten times or more. The chain is built from TRBV11-3 and TRBJ2-3, with D perhaps TRBD2 (5 bases). With 4 bases removed from V and 2 bases from J, the gap between germline ends came to 10 bases. CDR3 length: 14 residues. CDR1 and CDR2 from the germline V gene are SGHNT and YENEEA. CDR3 loop: CASSSGSHTDTQYF. The DNA of the CDR3 is TGTGCCAGCAGCTCGGGATCCCACACAGATACGCAGTATTTT.

This clonotype was counted many times. The rearrangement links TRBV7-9 to TRBJ1-2, with D uncertain. Germline V gene data show CDR1 as SEHNR and CDR2 as FQNEAQ (reference sequence). V lost 5 bases to trimming and J lost 7 bases, with 8 bases between them. CDR3 size: 11 residues. The chain's CDR3 is CASSTGGGYTF. The CDR3 DNA is TGTGCCAGCAGCACGGGCGGTGGCTACACCTTC. Full variable domain (missing parts from reference TRBV7-9 and TRBJ1-2): DTGVSQNPRHKITKRGQNVTFRCDPISEHNRLYWYRQTLGQGPEFLTYFQNEAQLEKSRLLSDRFSAERPKGSFSTLEIQRTEQGDSAMYLCASSTGGGYTFGSGTRLTVV.

This clonotype occurred many times. This rearrangement joins TRBV12-3 or TRBV12-4 to TRBJ2-7; D possibly corresponds to TRBD1 (6 bases). This CDR3 has 14 amino acids. Deletions cut 3 bases from V and 0 bases from J, with 9 bases between. CDR3 residues: CASSFGQHSYEQYF. CDR3 nucleotides: TGTGCCAGCAGTTTTGGACAGCACTCCTACGAGCAGTACTTC.

This clonotype was recorded many times. The genes are TRBV9 and TRBJ2-1, with 7 bases lining up with TRBD2. The germline CDR1 and CDR2 sequences are SGDLS and YYNGEE. V shed 0 bases and J 3 bases; nucleotides not matched to a gene: 9. This CDR3 is built from 17 residues. The CDR3 region is CASSVGADSGLYNEQFF. The CDR3 DNA reads TGTGCCAGCAGCGTAGGGGCGGATAGCGGGCTCTACAATGAGCAGTTCTTC.

This clonotype was detected a few times. This chain joins TRBV7-9 and TRBJ2-1; possible D gene TRBD2, 5 bases. CDR3 length equals 14 residues. Trimming cost V 1 base and J 6 bases, with 10 bases left between them. CDR1 SEHNR and CDR2 FQNEAQ come from the germline V gene (reference sequence). For the CDR3, the DNA is TGTGCCAGCAGCTTAGGAGGGCCGGCCAATGAGCAGTTCTTC. This sequence encodes CASSLGGPANEQFF.

This clonotype was observed at least ten times. The CDR3 nucleotides read TGCAGTGCCCCCCCCGGGGGGGGACTCTCCTACAATGAGCAGTTCTTC. Translating gives CSAPPGGGLSYNEQFF. The chain employs TRBV20-1 and TRBJ2-1, with 8 bases fitting TRBD2. This CDR3 is built from 16 residues. CDR1 is DFQATT, CDR2 SNEGSKA, per germline (reference sequence). The V segment lost 6 bases and the J segment 0 bases; nucleotides outside the gene matches: 10.

This clonotype was picked up many times. This sequence joins TRBV20-1 and TRBJ2-7, with D perhaps matching TRBD2 (6 bases). CDR1 and CDR2 (germline): DFQATT, SNEGSKA (reference sequence). The V end lost 3 bases, the J end lost 0 bases, and 9 bases lay between the germline ends. CDR3 length equals 13 residues. CDR3 sequence reads: CSARGRDSYEQYF. Written as DNA, the CDR3 is TGCAGTGCTAGGGGGCGGGACTCCTACGAGCAGTACTTC.

This clonotype was found many times. The J gene is TRBJ2-1, the V gene TRBV20-1, with 9 bases matching TRBD2. The germline V gene has CDR1 DFQATT and CDR2 SNEGSKA (reference sequence). Unmatched junction bases numbered 7, after V lost 3 bases and J lost 7 bases. The CDR3 consists of 14 residues. CDR3 in DNA: TGCAGTGCTAGGGTAGCGGGAGTTGTTAATGAGCAGTTCTTC. Its protein product is CSARVAGVVNEQFF.

Ten or more counts support this clonotype. The CDR3 region has the DNA TGTGCCATCAGGGCCCAAGAGACCCAGTACTTC. Encoded protein: CAIRAQETQYF. The chain is built from TRBV10-3 and TRBJ2-5; D is unclear. In germline, CDR1 is ENHRY, CDR2 SYGVKD. Trimming cost V 6 bases and J 1 base, with 3 bases left between them. The CDR3 contains 11 residues.

This clonotype was counted at least ten times. The chain joins TRBV12-3 or TRBV12-4 to TRBJ2-7; 9 positions match TRBD1. The V and J ends lost 6 bases and 1 base, in that order; junction bases with no gene match: 7. The CDR3 has 15 residues. CDR3 sequence (DNA): TGTGCCAGCAGCAAGGGACAGGGTTATTCCTACGAGCAGTACTTC. The encoded protein is CASSKGQGYSYEQYF.

Ten or more counts support this clonotype. The rearrangement joins TRBV2 to TRBJ1-1, with 7 nucleotides matching TRBD1. The ends lost 6 bases at V and 5 bases at J; junction bases unmatched: 6. The germline gives CDR1 SNHLY, CDR2 FYNNEI. CDR3 length equals 13 residues. The CDR3 sequence: CASRGDSWTEAFF. For the CDR3, the DNA is TGTGCCAGCAGGGGGGACAGTTGGACTGAAGCTTTCTTT.